The rows below give T cell receptor beta chains drawn from one sample of a study of OX40 agonist ivuxolimab in advanced cancers. The protocol was immunoSEQ multiplex PCR, while the TCRdb copy is restricted to in-frame clones and leaves out a portion. The table has 60,000 to 70,000 clones, roughly 80% seen once; the top ten hold approximately 1.2%. The specimen was CD4+ or CD8+ T cells sorted from blood, collected in a trial of the OX40 agonist ivuxolimab. Every receptor here comes from an adult with an advanced solid tumor such as melanoma, head and neck, liver or kidney cancer. Each CDR3 is given without its conserved first and last residue.

j_call | v_call | cdr3_aa
TRBJ2-1 | TRBV19 | ASSPGQGGNEQF
TRBJ2-3 | TRBV18 | ASSPRTTGLPPDTQY
TRBJ2-7 | TRBV2 | ASSVGYEQY
TRBJ1-3 | TRBV4-1 | ASSQVTFVNSGNTIY
TRBJ2-1 | TRBV19 | ASTRTSGGSSYNEQF
TRBJ2-5 | TRBV12-5 | ASGLLASGGMQETQY
TRBJ1-1 | TRBV27 | ASSLTRGSEAF
TRBJ1-6 | TRBV30 | AWRKQGDLLH
TRBJ1-5 | TRBV19 | ASSMSSRGLNQPQH
TRBJ2-2 | TRBV5-6 | ASTISGGTNTGELF
TRBJ2-5 | TRBV5-6 | ASSSFTDRGETQY
TRBJ2-1 | TRBV7-8 | ASSLAVAVNEQF
TRBJ1-4 | TRBV5-4 | ASSGAGSLGDEKLF
TRBJ1-2 | TRBV5-1 | ASSLGSGYGYT
TRBJ1-5 | TRBV5-8 | ASSTGGAPQPQH
TRBJ2-5 | TRBV7-9 | ASSLTAQETQY
TRBJ1-5 | TRBV4-2 | ASSKSVGQGGNQPQH
TRBJ2-2 | TRBV4-2 | ASSQSPGTGDNTGELF
TRBJ1-1 | TRBV6-6 | ASTGPNQNTEAF
TRBJ1-1 | TRBV29-1 | TSSGGLNTEAF
TRBJ1-1 | TRBV11-3 | ASSLEQGGTEAF
TRBJ2-5 | TRBV9 | ASSVAAGGKETQY
TRBJ2-1 | TRBV7-6 | ASSLEPGIGNEQF
TRBJ2-1 | TRBV25-1 | ASSEYQGRSNEQF
TRBJ1-6 | TRBV19 | ASTLTAVPYNSPLH
TRBJ2-6 | TRBV4-2 | ASSQDGASSGANVLT
TRBJ1-1 | TRBV6-1 | ASLIERYTEAF